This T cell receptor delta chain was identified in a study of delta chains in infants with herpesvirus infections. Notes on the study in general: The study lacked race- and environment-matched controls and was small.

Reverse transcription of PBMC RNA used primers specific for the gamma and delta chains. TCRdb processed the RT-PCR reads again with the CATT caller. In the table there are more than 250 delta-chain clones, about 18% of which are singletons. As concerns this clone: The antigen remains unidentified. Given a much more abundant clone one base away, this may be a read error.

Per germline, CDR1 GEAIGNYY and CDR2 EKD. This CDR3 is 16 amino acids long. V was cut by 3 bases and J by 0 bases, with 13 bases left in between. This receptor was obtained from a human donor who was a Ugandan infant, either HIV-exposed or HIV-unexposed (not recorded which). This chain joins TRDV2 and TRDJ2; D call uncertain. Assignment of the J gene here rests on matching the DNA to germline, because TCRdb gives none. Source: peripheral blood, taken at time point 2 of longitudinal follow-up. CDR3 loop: CACDLWWSALTAQLFF. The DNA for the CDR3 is TGTGCCTGTGACCTCTGGTGGTCAGCTTTGACAGCACAACTCTTCTTT.